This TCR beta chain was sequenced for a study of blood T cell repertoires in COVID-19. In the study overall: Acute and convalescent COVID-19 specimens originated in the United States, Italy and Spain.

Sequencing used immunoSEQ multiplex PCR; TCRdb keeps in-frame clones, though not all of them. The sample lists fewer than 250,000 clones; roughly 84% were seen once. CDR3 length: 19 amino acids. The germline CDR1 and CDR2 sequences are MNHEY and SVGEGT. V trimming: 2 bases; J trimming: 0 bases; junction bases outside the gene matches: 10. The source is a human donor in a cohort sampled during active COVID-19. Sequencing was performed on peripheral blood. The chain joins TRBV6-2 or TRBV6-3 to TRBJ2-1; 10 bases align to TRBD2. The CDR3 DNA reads TGTGCCAGCAGTTACGTGGCTAGCGGGGGCCTAAGCTCCTACAATGAGCAGTTCTTC. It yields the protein CASSYVASGGLSSYNEQFF.